This T cell receptor beta chain is from a study of human T cells and chemical hapten exposure. Study conclusions and caveats: In comparison with controls, expanded TCRs gave rise to a significantly larger number of large CDR3 similarity clusters. Counts of TCRs expanded at PT1 correlated positively with patch test score. TCRs exceeding a frequency of 1 in 1000 stayed unchanged under DPC sensitization.

This CDR3 has 15 residues. The junction had 5 bases not matched to a gene; V was cut back by 6 bases and J by 0 bases. CDR1 KGHSH and CDR2 LQKENI come from the germline V gene. The library tagged each cDNA molecule with unique molecular identifiers. TCRdb itself ran the RACE reads through MiXCR, one entry per CDR3 protein. The sample has under 85,000 distinct CDR3 sequences; about a tenth are singletons. As for time point: patch test 2, 6 weeks after DPC sensitization. Treatment denoted: therapeutic diphenylcyclopropenone sensitization with weekly scalp DPC. This clonotype has a count of ten or more. Antigen specificity is unknown.

V is TRBV18 and J is TRBJ2-1; TRBD1 aligns across 7 bases. The sample was whole blood, taken in connection with sensitization to the hapten diphenylcyclopropenone (DPC). The clonotype originates from a woman between 50 and 59 years old with alopecia areata. Some clones in this sample may be carry-over from other donors' samples. The CDR3 DNA reads TGTGCCAGCTCCTGGGGACAGTCCTCCTACAATGAGCAGTTCTTC. Its translation is CASSWGQSSYNEQFF.